A single sample is the source of the 22 T cell receptor beta chains below, sequenced in a study of blood T cell repertoires in COVID-19. Some clones are missing from TCRdb's copy, which holds only in-frame ones; the method was immunoSEQ multiplex PCR. The data hold around 270,000 clones, with 84% observed a single time. Sequenced sample: peripheral blood. Receptor source: a man in his fifties or sixties with acute or convalescent COVID-19.

The J gene is TRBJ2-1, the V gene TRBV10-3; perhaps TRBD2 as D (6 bases). With 5 bases removed from V and 8 bases from J, the gap between germline ends came to 13 bases. Germline-derived CDR1 and CDR2 are ENHRY and SYGVKD. The CDR3 totals 13 residues. Here the CDR3 reads CAISRLGVDEQFF. For the CDR3, the DNA is TGTGCCATCAGTCGACTAGGAGTCGATGAGCAGTTCTTC.

The CDR3 reads CASSLGGYAYNEQFF. In nucleotides, the CDR3 is TGTGCCAGCAGCTTAGGCGGGTACGCCTACAATGAGCAGTTCTTC. The V call is TRBV7-6, the J call TRBJ2-1; the D gene is possibly TRBD2 (5 bases). This CDR3 has 15 residues. V was cut by 1 base and J by 2 bases, with 9 bases left in between. Germline values: CDR1 SGHVS, CDR2 FNYEAQ.

The chain couples TRBV27 to TRBJ1-1; no clear D gene. Trimming shortened V by 3 bases and J by 11 bases, and 19 bases separated the two germline ends. The CDR3 runs 14 residues. Germline CDR1 and CDR2: MNHEY and SMNVEV (reference sequence). The CDR3 nucleotides read TGTGCCAGCAGTTTTCGTCTGAGTTTAAAGTCGGCTTTCTTT. Translating gives CASSFRLSLKSAFF.

V gene TRBV9 combines with J gene TRBJ2-7; 7 nucleotides line up with TRBD1. CDR3 length equals 15 residues. The J segment lost 5 bases and the V segment lost 0 bases, leaving 8 bases of the junction unmatched. The germline gives CDR1 SGDLS, CDR2 YYNGEE. The CDR3 DNA follows: TGTGCCAGCAGCGTAGAGGGAGACAGGGCCGACGAGCAGTACTTC. The encoded protein is CASSVEGDRADEQYF.

The genes are TRBV5-8 and TRBJ1-2; TRBD1 matches at 12 bases. The germline V gene encodes CDR1 SGHTS and CDR2 YDEGEE. The CDR3 sequence is 16 residues long. After removal of 2 bases from V and 3 bases from J, the junction contained 5 bases not matched to a gene. CDR3: CASSLTGTGGDYGYTF. The DNA for the CDR3 is TGTGCCAGCAGCTTAACCGGGACAGGGGGCGACTATGGCTACACCTTC.

The chain has TRBV3-1 (or the pseudogene TRBV3-2) and TRBJ1-5; D is unresolved. Per germline, CDR1 LGHDT and CDR2 YNNKEL (reference sequence). This CDR3 is 14 amino acids long. With 2 bases removed from V and 2 bases from J, the gap between germline ends came to 7 bases. The DNA for the CDR3 is TGTGCCAGCAGCCAATCCCGGGGCAATCAGCCCCAGCATTTT. Translation: CASSQSRGNQPQHF.

This clone is a singleton in its sample. The CDR3 DNA is TGCGCCCCCTCAGCGGGGAGCCCCTACAATGAGCAGTTCTTC. Encoded protein: CAPSAGSPYNEQFF. This chain links TRBV10-1 with TRBJ2-1; 7 bases line up with TRBD2. CDR1 is WNHNN and CDR2 is SYGVQD in the germline V gene (reference sequence). This CDR3 is built from 14 residues. V dropped 11 bases and J dropped 2; count of bases not matched to a gene: 9.

This CDR3 is CASSRSVLNTEAFF. CDR3 in DNA: TGTGCCAGCAGCCGCTCGGTCCTTAACACTGAAGCTTTCTTT. V gene TRBV6-2 or TRBV6-3 combines with J gene TRBJ1-1; D gene ambiguous. Per germline, CDR1 MNHEY and CDR2 SVGEGT. Trimming took off 6 bases at V and 2 bases at J, with 13 bases between the two ends. This CDR3 comprises 14 residues.

V usage is TRBV4-3 and J usage is TRBJ2-7; 8 nucleotides match TRBD1. The CDR3 covers 12 residues. The germline V gene encodes CDR1 LGHNA and CDR2 YSLEER. The V gene end was trimmed by 2 bases and the J gene end by 6 bases; junction bases not matched to a gene: 0. In nucleotides, the CDR3 is TGCGCCAGCAGCCAAACAGGGGGCGAGCAGTACTTC. Translating it yields CASSQTGGEQYF.

The chain has TRBV2 and TRBJ1-1, with 9 bases fitting TRBD1. The CDR3 runs to 14 residues. V lost 5 bases, J lost 4 bases, and 5 bases stayed unmatched. Germline CDR1 and CDR2: SNHLY and FYNNEI. CDR3 DNA sequence: TGTGCCAGCAGTCCACAGGGGGCGCGCACTGAAGCTTTCTTT. It codes for CASSPQGARTEAFF.

This clone was detected only a few times. V usage is TRBV28 and J usage is TRBJ2-7, with 11 bases that match TRBD2. The CDR3 runs 18 residues. Germline V lookup: CDR1 MDHEN, CDR2 SYDVKM. V shed 4 bases and J 3 bases; nucleotides not matched to a gene: 14. The CDR3 nucleotides read TGTGCCAGCAGTTCAAGCGCGGCCGGGACTAGCGGTAACTACGAGCAGTACTTC. Its protein product is CASSSSAAGTSGNYEQYF.

The chain joins TRBV28 to TRBJ1-4; 10 bases map to TRBD1. Germline assignment: CDR1 MDHEN and CDR2 SYDVKM. The CDR3 totals 17 residues. J lost 10 bases, V lost 4 bases, and 15 bases had no gene match. CDR3 sequence reads: CASSSPRDRGIGTKLFF. In DNA form, the CDR3 reads TGTGCCAGCAGTTCCCCCCGGGACAGGGGAATTGGGACAAAACTGTTTTTT.

The J gene is TRBJ1-5, the V gene TRBV6-2 or TRBV6-3; D might be TRBD1 (5 bases). CDR3 length: 13 residues. The germline V gene encodes CDR1 MNHEY and CDR2 SVGEGT. The V end was cut by 4 bases, the J end by 6 bases, with 10 bases between. The CDR3 region is CASSLGGTQPQHF. DNA for the CDR3: TGTGCCAGCAGTTTGGGGGGGACTCAGCCCCAGCATTTT.

This chain links TRBV28 with TRBJ1-2, with a tentative D call TRBD1 (5 bases). Germline V CDR1 and CDR2: MDHEN, SYDVKM. This CDR3 comprises 11 residues. Trimming left V 5 bases short and J 7 bases short, with 8 bases between. Written as DNA, the CDR3 is TGTGCCAGCAGTACGGGACTTGGCTACACCTTC. This codes for CASSTGLGYTF.

The V gene is TRBV7-9, the J gene TRBJ1-1; D remains unclear. V was cut by 5 bases and J by 7 bases, with 5 bases left in between. CDR3 length: 10 amino acids. Germline V lookup: CDR1 SEHNR, CDR2 FQNEAQ (reference sequence). Written as DNA, the CDR3 is TGTGCCAGCAGCACAATTGAAGCTTTCTTT. It translates to CASSTIEAFF.

This chain uses TRBV5-8 with TRBJ1-4; no clear D. The CDR3 has 16 residues. Trimming left V 4 bases short and J 1 base short, with 14 bases between. Per germline, CDR1 SGHTS and CDR2 YDEGEE. Here the CDR3 DNA reads TGTGCCAGCAGCCGGAGCGGGGAGGGAACTAATGAAAAACTGTTTTTT. Translation gives CASSRSGEGTNEKLFF.

The sample holds one count of this clone. The rearrangement uses TRBV6-5 and TRBJ2-5, with 8 positions matching TRBD1. This CDR3 spans 15 amino acids. V shed 2 bases, J shed 5 bases, and the junction held 7 bases outside the gene matches. Germline values: CDR1 MNHEY, CDR2 SVGAGI. CDR3 sequence reads: CASSYATGVGETQYF. DNA for the CDR3: TGTGCCAGCAGTTACGCGACAGGGGTGGGGGAGACCCAGTACTTC.

The chain employs TRBV15 and TRBJ1-1; 9 nucleotides line up with TRBD1. CDR3 size: 15 residues. Germline CDR1 is LNHNV and CDR2 is YYDKDF (reference sequence). The trim removed 5 bases at V and 9 bases at J, leaving 13 bases unmatched. The CDR3 loop is CATSLIRRTGAKAFF. DNA for the CDR3: TGTGCCACCAGCCTCATTAGAAGGACAGGGGCGAAAGCTTTCTTT.

This clone was picked up a small number of times. The J gene is TRBJ1-5, the V gene TRBV4-2; D gene unclear. The V end was cut by 0 bases, the J end by 0 bases, with 18 bases between. The CDR3 covers 19 residues. Germline CDR1 reads LGHNA; CDR2 reads YNFKEQ. The CDR3: CASSQDFRQVRYSNQPQHF. CDR3 nucleotide sequence: TGTGCCAGCAGCCAAGATTTTAGGCAGGTACGGTATAGCAATCAGCCCCAGCATTTT.

This clone showed up just a few times. This rearrangement joins TRBV3-1 (or the pseudogene TRBV3-2) to TRBJ2-5, with 10 bases that match TRBD2. The CDR3 is 16 amino acids. J was trimmed by 1 base and V by 4 bases; bases with no gene match: 6. The germline CDR1 and CDR2 sequences are LGHDT and YNNKEL (reference sequence). The CDR3 DNA sequence: TGTGCCAGCAGCCGAAGAATAGCGGGGGGCCAAGAGACCCAGTACTTC. Protein sequence: CASSRRIAGGQETQYF.

The rearrangement joins TRBV3-1 (or the pseudogene TRBV3-2) to TRBJ2-1, with 10 bases identical to TRBD2. Germline loops: CDR1 LGHDT, CDR2 YNNKEL (reference sequence). Trimming took 0 bases from V and 7 from J; bases not matched to a gene: 9. This CDR3 is 17 amino acids long. DNA for the CDR3: TGTGCCAGCAGCCAAGAGGCTAGCGGGAGAACGTGGAATGAGCAGTTCTTC. Translation gives CASSQEASGRTWNEQFF.

V and J are TRBV5-5 and TRBJ2-5; 8 bases align to TRBD2. CDR1 and CDR2 from the germline V gene are SGHKS and YYEKEE (reference sequence). The V gene end was trimmed by 0 bases and the J gene end by 2 bases; junction bases not matched to a gene: 6. CDR3 length equals 16 residues. For the CDR3, the DNA is TGTGCCAGCAGCTTGGATCCAGCGGGGGTTCAAGAGACCCAGTACTTC. Translating it yields CASSLDPAGVQETQYF.